The TCR beta chain under discussion was sequenced for a study of blood T cell repertoires in COVID-19. Looking at the study overall: From the United States, Italy and Spain came samples of acute and convalescent COVID-19. PBMCs, B-cell-depleted T cells, or T cells were the source of the cDNA or gDNA that made up the material.

Per the original methods: Nucleated cell counts were estimated from reference gene primer amplification. Only in-frame clones appear in the TCRdb table, and some are missing; sequencing was by immunoSEQ multiplex PCR. The V and J calls and the clone size are those of that table, but D and trimming were determined from the DNA. Seen here are about 130,000 clones, roughly 85% observed once, and the top ten hold around 27%. Germline V gives CDR1 DFQATT, CDR2 SNEGSKA (reference sequence). V was trimmed by 3 bases and J by 8 bases, leaving 12 bases between them. CDR3 length: 12 amino acids. The J gene is TRBJ2-3, the V gene TRBV20-1, with D possibly matching TRBD2 (5 bases). This sequence was found in a woman aged 80 or older with acute or convalescent COVID-19. The source material was peripheral blood. The CDR3, as DNA: TGCAGTGCTAGTCCCCGGGATCCTACGCAGTATTTT. This codes for CSASPRDPTQYF.